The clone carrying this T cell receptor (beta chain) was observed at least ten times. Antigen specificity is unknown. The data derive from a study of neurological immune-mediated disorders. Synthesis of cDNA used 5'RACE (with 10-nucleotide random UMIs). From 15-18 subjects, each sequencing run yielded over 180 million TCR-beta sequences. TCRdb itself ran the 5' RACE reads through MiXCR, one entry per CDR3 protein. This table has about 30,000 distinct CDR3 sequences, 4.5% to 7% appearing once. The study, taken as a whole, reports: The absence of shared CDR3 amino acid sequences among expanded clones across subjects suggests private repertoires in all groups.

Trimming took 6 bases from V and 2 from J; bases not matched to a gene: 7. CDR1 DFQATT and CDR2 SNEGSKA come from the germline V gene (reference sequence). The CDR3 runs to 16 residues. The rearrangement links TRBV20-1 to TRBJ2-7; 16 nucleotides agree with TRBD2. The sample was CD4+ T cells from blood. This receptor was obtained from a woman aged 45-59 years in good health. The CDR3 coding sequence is TGCAGTGCGACTGGGACTAGCGGGGGGGGGCCCTACGAGCAGTACTTC. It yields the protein CSATGTSGGGPYEQYF.